These 2 T cell receptor beta chains originate from one sample sequenced in a study of CXCR3-negative and CXCR3-positive naive CD8 T cells (dated by TCRdb to between 2019 and 2020). TCRdb shows the sequencer as NextSeq 550. The Human TCR Profiling Kit (MiLaboratory) was used to make UMI-labeled 5' RACE TRB cDNA libraries. Reprocessed by TCRdb, the reads give a single entry per CDR3 protein sequence, without DNA. The table of this sample itemizes 70,000 to 95,000 distinct CDR3 sequences. The ten largest clones capture roughly 1.8% of the sample. Sequencing was carried out using naive CXCR3- CD8+ T cells from blood. The cell subset or site label on this specimen signifies: CD45RO-CCR7+CD27+CD95- naive CD8+ T cells lacking CXCR3 (TNR3-). These receptors came from a human donor in good health. Some clones in this sample may be carry-over from other donors' samples.

This sequence joins TRBV7-7 and TRBJ2-5. CDR1 and CDR2 from the germline V gene are SSHAT and FNYEAQ (reference sequence). There are 18 residues in the CDR3. The CDR3 sequence is CASSLGSGSSSDQETQYF.

J is TRBJ1-6 and V is TRBV28; TCRdb's D call of TRBD1 is untestable without DNA. Germline V gene sequence: CDR1 MDHEN, CDR2 SYDVKM. This CDR3 contains 16 residues. The CDR3 loop is CASSLTVDTYNSPLHF.